This TCR beta chain was captured by sequencing in a study of CD8+CD57+ T cells in acquired aplastic anemia. Genomic DNA was employed as the template in profiling TCR beta VDJ and CDR3. MiXCR was run by TCRdb on the reads, yielding one entry per CDR3 protein. This table has approximately 180,000 distinct CDR3 sequences, roughly 50% appearing once. Individuals selected for sequencing had exhibited CD8+CD57+ cell expansion on flow cytometry. About this clonotype itself: Its antigen is as yet unknown.

The germline V gene encodes CDR1 SEHNR and CDR2 FQNEAQ (reference sequence). This CDR3 has 15 residues. The V and J ends lost 2 bases and 3 bases respectively, with 14 bases between them. The study, taken as a whole, reports: Between patients and controls, roughly 29 CD8+ CDR3 sequences were found in common.

This clonotype was sampled from a human donor with aplastic anemia. This rearrangement joins TRBV7-9 to TRBJ2-7; possibly TRBD2 for D (5 bases). The sequencing sample was made of sorted CD4+, CD8+, or CD8+CD57+ T cells (not recorded which) from PBMCs. This chain's CDR3 is CASSLRSGSDYEQYF. The CDR3 DNA follows: TGTGCCAGCAGCTTACGTTCAGGTAGCGACTACGAGCAGTACTTC.